This TCR beta chain was recorded in a study of T-cell reconstitution after alpha-beta-depleted transplantation in children. The library targeted TCRbeta and was prepared with unique molecular identifiers. TCRdb re-derived calls from the PCR reads in MiXCR, one entry per CDR3 protein. The sample holds about 500,000 distinct CDR3 sequences, roughly 33% seen once. The CDR3 length is 13 residues. The ends lost 7 bases at V and 6 bases at J; junction bases unmatched: 6. This clonotype appeared a few times. Source: PBMCs from the stem cell graft donor, taken from the stem cell graft. This TCR came from a human donor who donated a stem cell graft to a child with aplastic anemia. V is TRBV12-3 or TRBV12-4 and J is TRBJ1-2, with 9 nucleotides matching TRBD1. CDR3 in DNA: TGTGCCAGCAATCAGGACAGGGGAAATGGCTACACCTTC. Translation gives CASNQDRGNGYTF.